The TCR beta chain described here comes from a study of CD8 T cells in Susac syndrome. The study's findings and limits: The study's TCR sequencing and HLA analysis drew on a certain number of individuals. That number was acknowledged as relatively small.

Germline V gene lookup returns CDR1 MDHEN and CDR2 SYDVKM. CDR3 length equals 15 residues. V was trimmed by 7 bases and J by 4 bases, leaving 18 bases between them. Notes on this clonotype: What it binds is not known.

The study sequenced TCR beta in blood CD8+ and CD4+ T cells. In the multiple sclerosis control group, patients were treatment-naive and had stable or active relapsing-remitting disease. RNA was extracted with the RNeasy kit, and a quantity of about 0.45 to 1 ug was reverse transcribed using random hexamers. Across 54 Vbeta and 13 Jbeta, immunoSEQ multiplex PCR amplified TCR beta CDR3. MiXCR, run by TCRdb on the immunoSEQ multiplex PCR reads, gives a single entry per CDR3 protein. The sample comprises about 290,000 distinct CDR3 sequences, about 89% of which are singletons, and less than 0.2% rests with the top ten.

The sequenced sample consisted of CD8+ T cells from PBMCs. The chain combines TRBV28 with TRBJ2-3; D gene uncertain. The sequence derives from a human donor with multiple sclerosis. The DNA of the CDR3 is TGTGCCAGCAACGAAGGTAGTAGCCGGGCAGATACGCAGTATTTT. Residues: CASNEGSSRADTQYF.